The rows below give T cell receptor beta chains drawn from one sample of a study of cytomegalovirus exposure and HLA in healthy donors. Method: immunoSEQ multiplex PCR; TCRdb's copy keeps in-frame clones and lacks some. The table records approximately 190,000 clones, about 84% of them present only once. Sequences were obtained from PBMCs. These receptors were taken from a woman in her 30s in good health and CMV-seropositive. Both conserved end residues are part of each CDR3. Fields, in order: V gene, J gene, D gene, clone size, CDR3 DNA, CDR3 protein. The D gene is left open where the match is weak. Some rows mark clone size as missing; the rest say once, few, many or name a class of expanded clone.

>TRBV4-2|TRBJ1-1|-|-
TGTGCCAGCAGCCAGACCGGGACACTGAACACTGAAGCTTTCTTT
CASSQTGTLNTEAFF
>TRBV6-5|TRBJ1-4|TRBD1|-
TGTGCCAGCAGCCATGGACAGGGCTTTAATGAAAAACTGTTTTTT
CASSHGQGFNEKLFF
>TRBV6-5|TRBJ1-1|-|-
TGTGCCAGCAGTTACTCGGGGAACAGGGTCGTCACTGAAGCTTTCTTT
CASSYSGNRVVTEAFF
>TRBV28|TRBJ1-1|-|-
TGTGCCAGCAGTTTATTACAGGGAGCTGGGAACACTGAAGCTTTCTTT
CASSLLQGAGNTEAFF
>TRBV30|TRBJ1-1|TRBD1|few
TGTGCCTGGAACCTGGGACAGGGTAACACTGAAGCTTTCTTT
CAWNLGQGNTEAFF
>TRBV7-8|TRBJ1-2|TRBD1|-
TGTGCCAGCAGCATAGGGACAGCCTATGGCTACACCTTC
CASSIGTAYGYTF
>TRBV30|TRBJ1-2|-|few
TGTGCCTGGAGTCAAAGAGCTGACTATGGCTACACCTTC
CAWSQRADYGYTF
>TRBV7-7|TRBJ2-7|-|-
TGTGCTAGCAGCTTAGATGGGGGGAGCGAGCAGTACTTC
CASSLDGGSEQYF
>TRBV5-4|TRBJ2-3|-|-
TGTGCCAGCAGCCCGTGGAGGGGACCTGAAGATACGCAGTATTTT
CASSPWRGPEDTQYF
>TRBV4-1|TRBJ2-7|-|once
TGCGCCAGCAGCCAAGAGGGGTGGGCAGGGAGGTTGGGCGAGCAGTACTTC
CASSQEGWAGRLGEQYF
>TRBV5-1|TRBJ2-1|TRBD1|-
TGCGCCAGCGGAGTCCGGGACAGGGCAAATGAGCAGTTCTTC
CASGVRDRANEQFF
>TRBV6-1|TRBJ1-1|TRBD1|-
TGTGCCAGCAGTGAAGACAGGGGATACTCTGAAGCTTTCTTT
CASSEDRGYSEAFF
>TRBV5-4|TRBJ1-2|TRBD1|-
TGTGCCAGCAGCCGGCGGACAGGGCTTAACTATGGCTACACCTTC
CASSRRTGLNYGYTF
>TRBV5-1|TRBJ2-1|TRBD2|once
TGCGCCAGCACCCGACTAGCGGGGGGGTACCTGGGGAATGAGCAGTTCTTC
CASTRLAGGYLGNEQFF